These T cell receptor beta chains were read from a single sample in a study of blood T cell repertoires in COVID-19. The table came from immunoSEQ multiplex PCR; TCRdb's copy has only in-frame clones and leaves some out. The sample consists of 160,000 or so clones, roughly 84% of them appearing once. The specimen sequenced was PBMCs or T cells enriched from blood (not recorded which). These TCRs come from a woman in her 50s who had recovered from COVID-19. CDR3s include the opening cysteine and the closing phenylalanine or tryptophan. Each record gives: CDR3 length, J gene, clone size, D gene, V gene, CDR3 protein, CDR3 DNA. A D gene is named only where the DNA matches it firmly. Size is omitted from some rows. Given values are once, few, many or a class for expanded clones.

len: 15
j_gene: TRBJ2-5
abundance: once
d_gene: .
v_gene: TRBV9
CDR3aa: CASSGLQTPGETQYF
CDR3nt: TGTGCCAGCAGCGGATTACAAACCCCGGGGGAGACCCAGTACTTC

len: 15
j_gene: TRBJ2-5
abundance: .
d_gene: .
v_gene: TRBV5-4
CDR3aa: CASSLSLGLQETQYF
CDR3nt: TGTGCCAGCAGCTTGTCTCTGGGGCTCCAAGAGACCCAGTACTTC

len: 15
j_gene: TRBJ2-2
abundance: .
d_gene: .
v_gene: TRBV10-2
CDR3aa: CASSPGAPRVGELFF
CDR3nt: TGCGCCAGCAGCCCTGGTGCCCCACGGGTCGGGGAGCTGTTTTTT

len: 17
j_gene: TRBJ2-4
abundance: .
d_gene: TRBD2
v_gene: TRBV7-8
CDR3aa: CASSPGTSPIAKNIQYF
CDR3nt: TGTGCCAGCAGCCCCGGGACTAGTCCTATAGCCAAAAACATTCAGTACTTC

len: 14
j_gene: TRBJ1-2
abundance: .
d_gene: TRBD1
v_gene: TRBV18
CDR3aa: CASSPRDRVYGYTF
CDR3nt: TGTGCCAGCTCACCAAGGGACAGGGTCTATGGCTACACCTTC

len: 13
j_gene: TRBJ1-1
abundance: .
d_gene: .
v_gene: TRBV7-2
CDR3aa: CASSLQGFGEAFF
CDR3nt: TGTGCCAGCAGCTTACAGGGATTCGGTGAAGCTTTCTTT

len: 15
j_gene: TRBJ1-1
abundance: .
d_gene: .
v_gene: TRBV5-5
CDR3aa: CASSITPGQNTEAFF
CDR3nt: TGTGCCAGCAGCATCACCCCGGGACAGAACACTGAAGCTTTCTTT

len: 14
j_gene: TRBJ1-4
abundance: .
d_gene: .
v_gene: TRBV27
CDR3aa: CASSFSGLNEKLFF
CDR3nt: TGTGCCAGCAGTTTTTCCGGACTTAATGAAAAACTGTTTTTT

len: 12
j_gene: TRBJ2-2
abundance: .
d_gene: .
v_gene: TRBV7-9
CDR3aa: CASSLAAGELFF
CDR3nt: TGTGCCAGCAGCCTCGCGGCCGGGGAGCTGTTTTTT

len: 15
j_gene: TRBJ2-7
abundance: .
d_gene: TRBD2
v_gene: TRBV3-1/TRBV3-2
CDR3aa: CASSQEGAGGHEQYF
CDR3nt: TGTGCCAGCAGCCAAGAAGGAGCGGGAGGTCACGAGCAGTACTTC

len: 15
j_gene: TRBJ1-1
abundance: .
d_gene: .
v_gene: TRBV6-5
CDR3aa: CASSYTDSLNTEAFF
CDR3nt: TGTGCCAGCAGTTATACGGACAGCCTTAACACTGAAGCTTTCTTT

len: 13
j_gene: TRBJ1-1
abundance: .
d_gene: .
v_gene: TRBV2
CDR3aa: CASSGEGITEAFF
CDR3nt: TGTGCCAGCAGTGGGGAGGGGATCACTGAAGCTTTCTTT

len: 11
j_gene: TRBJ2-1
abundance: .
d_gene: .
v_gene: TRBV28
CDR3aa: CASPSSHEQFF
CDR3nt: TGTGCCAGTCCTAGTTCCCATGAGCAGTTCTTC

len: 15
j_gene: TRBJ1-2
abundance: .
d_gene: TRBD1
v_gene: TRBV11-3
CDR3aa: CASSLRGDSGYGYTF
CDR3nt: TGTGCCAGCAGCTTACGCGGGGACAGCGGCTATGGCTACACCTTC

len: 16
j_gene: TRBJ1-6
abundance: .
d_gene: .
v_gene: TRBV19
CDR3aa: CASSPSPAGLNSPLHF
CDR3nt: TGTGCCAGTAGTCCCTCCCCGGCAGGCCTAAATTCACCCCTCCACTTT

len: 16
j_gene: TRBJ2-2
abundance: .
d_gene: TRBD1
v_gene: TRBV4-2
CDR3aa: CASSQDQGAGTGELFF
CDR3nt: TGTGCCAGCAGCCAAGATCAGGGGGCGGGCACCGGGGAGCTGTTTTTT

len: 14
j_gene: TRBJ1-2
abundance: .
d_gene: .
v_gene: TRBV19
CDR3aa: CASTSAKTNYGYTF
CDR3nt: TGTGCCAGTACTTCCGCTAAGACTAACTATGGCTACACCTTC

len: 15
j_gene: TRBJ2-1
abundance: .
d_gene: TRBD2
v_gene: TRBV11-2
CDR3aa: CASSLESGGYNEQFF
CDR3nt: TGTGCCAGCAGCTTAGAAAGCGGGGGCTACAATGAGCAGTTCTTC

len: 17
j_gene: TRBJ1-2
abundance: .
d_gene: .
v_gene: TRBV18
CDR3aa: CASSPPDRTPGSGGYTF
CDR3nt: TGTGCCAGCTCACCACCGGACAGAACCCCAGGCTCCGGTGGCTACACCTTC

len: 14
j_gene: TRBJ1-2
abundance: .
d_gene: TRBD1
v_gene: TRBV7-9
CDR3aa: CASSLDRANYGYTF
CDR3nt: TGTGCCAGCAGCTTGGACAGGGCTAACTATGGCTACACCTTC

len: 16
j_gene: TRBJ1-1
abundance: .
d_gene: .
v_gene: TRBV19
CDR3aa: CASSIGMRGGVHEAFF
CDR3nt: TGTGCCAGTAGTATAGGAATGAGGGGCGGGGTCCATGAAGCTTTCTTT

len: 15
j_gene: TRBJ2-5
abundance: .
d_gene: TRBD1
v_gene: TRBV5-4
CDR3aa: CASSHGQGSRETQYF
CDR3nt: TGTGCCAGCAGCCATGGACAGGGCAGTAGAGAGACCCAGTACTTC

len: 19
j_gene: TRBJ1-1
abundance: .
d_gene: .
v_gene: TRBV28
CDR3aa: CASSPHGGRGNSRNTEAFF
CDR3nt: TGTGCCAGCAGTCCTCACGGGGGACGAGGGAATAGCAGGAACACTGAAGCTTTCTTT

len: 14
j_gene: TRBJ1-1
abundance: once
d_gene: .
v_gene: TRBV7-2
CDR3aa: CASSLAGGGTEAFF
CDR3nt: TGTGCCAGCAGCTTAGCCGGGGGTGGGACTGAAGCTTTCTTT

len: 16
j_gene: TRBJ2-2
abundance: few
d_gene: TRBD1
v_gene: TRBV7-2
CDR3aa: CASSLEGQISTGELFF
CDR3nt: TGTGCCAGCAGCTTAGAGGGACAGATTTCCACCGGGGAGCTGTTTTTT

len: 17
j_gene: TRBJ2-1
abundance: .
d_gene: TRBD2
v_gene: TRBV7-9
CDR3aa: CASSRTSGRASYNEQFF
CDR3nt: TGTGCCAGCAGCCGTACTAGCGGGAGGGCATCCTACAATGAGCAGTTCTTC

len: 12
j_gene: TRBJ2-1
abundance: few
d_gene: TRBD2
v_gene: TRBV6-6
CDR3aa: CASHSGINEQFF
CDR3nt: TGTGCCAGCCATAGCGGGATCAATGAGCAGTTCTTC

len: 14
j_gene: TRBJ2-7
abundance: few
d_gene: .
v_gene: TRBV28
CDR3aa: CASSTRSDGYEQYF
CDR3nt: TGTGCCAGCAGTACGAGGTCCGACGGCTACGAGCAGTACTTC

len: 13
j_gene: TRBJ2-7
abundance: .
d_gene: .
v_gene: TRBV11-3
CDR3aa: CASSGGGSYEQYF
CDR3nt: TGTGCCAGCAGCGGAGGAGGCTCCTACGAGCAGTACTTC

len: 13
j_gene: TRBJ1-6
abundance: .
d_gene: .
v_gene: TRBV12-3/TRBV12-4
CDR3aa: CASSRRSNSPLHF
CDR3nt: TGTGCCAGCAGTCGCCGGAGTAATTCACCCCTCCACTTT

len: 16
j_gene: TRBJ2-5
abundance: .
d_gene: TRBD1
v_gene: TRBV5-1
CDR3aa: CASTLTGSPRRETQYF
CDR3nt: TGCGCCAGCACCCTGACAGGGAGCCCTCGGAGGGAGACCCAGTACTTC

len: 13
j_gene: TRBJ1-1
abundance: .
d_gene: .
v_gene: TRBV7-3
CDR3aa: CASSLSPGTEAFF
CDR3nt: TGTGCCAGCAGCTTAAGTCCAGGCACTGAAGCTTTCTTT

len: 18
j_gene: TRBJ2-1
abundance: .
d_gene: TRBD2
v_gene: TRBV29-1
CDR3aa: CSVAGGTSGRAVLNEQFF
CDR3nt: TGCAGCGTTGCAGGGGGGACTAGCGGGAGGGCCGTGCTAAATGAGCAGTTCTTC

len: 14
j_gene: TRBJ1-4
abundance: .
d_gene: .
v_gene: TRBV5-5
CDR3aa: CASSPGWTNEKLFF
CDR3nt: TGTGCCAGCAGCCCGGGGTGGACTAATGAAAAACTGTTTTTT

len: 13
j_gene: TRBJ1-5
abundance: .
d_gene: .
v_gene: TRBV6-5
CDR3aa: CASSIDRNQPQHF
CDR3nt: TGTGCCAGCAGTATTGACAGGAATCAGCCCCAGCATTTT

len: 14
j_gene: TRBJ2-4
abundance: .
d_gene: .
v_gene: TRBV28
CDR3aa: CASSFSTVMAGTDF
CDR3nt: TGTGCCAGCAGTTTTAGTACAGTCATGGCGGGAACCGACTTC

len: 18
j_gene: TRBJ1-3
abundance: .
d_gene: TRBD1
v_gene: TRBV9
CDR3aa: CASSGQGGGRFSGNTIYF
CDR3nt: TGTGCCAGCAGTGGACAGGGAGGCGGTCGATTCTCTGGAAACACCATATATTTT

len: 15
j_gene: TRBJ2-7
abundance: .
d_gene: TRBD1
v_gene: TRBV5-6
CDR3aa: CASWGAGTGVHEQYF
CDR3nt: TGTGCCAGCTGGGGGGCCGGGACAGGAGTCCACGAGCAGTACTTC

len: 13
j_gene: TRBJ1-1
abundance: .
d_gene: TRBD1
v_gene: TRBV12-3/TRBV12-4
CDR3aa: CASSGTGGTEAFF
CDR3nt: TGTGCCAGCAGTGGGACAGGGGGCACTGAAGCTTTCTTT

len: 16
j_gene: TRBJ1-6
abundance: .
d_gene: TRBD1
v_gene: TRBV19
CDR3aa: CASKYRTGDLGSPLHF
CDR3nt: TGTGCCAGTAAATACAGGACAGGGGATTTGGGATCACCCCTCCACTTT

len: 14
j_gene: TRBJ1-5
abundance: few
d_gene: .
v_gene: TRBV7-2
CDR3aa: CASSLAQDGQPQHF
CDR3nt: TGTGCCAGCAGCTTGGCACAGGATGGGCAGCCCCAGCATTTT

len: 16
j_gene: TRBJ2-1
abundance: once
d_gene: TRBD2
v_gene: TRBV4-2
CDR3aa: CASSQDRGLAGNEQFF
CDR3nt: TGTGCCAGCAGCCAAGATAGGGGACTAGCGGGCAATGAGCAGTTCTTC

len: 15
j_gene: TRBJ2-3
abundance: .
d_gene: .
v_gene: TRBV27
CDR3aa: CASSLARPDTDTQYF
CDR3nt: TGTGCCAGCAGTCTAGCGAGGCCCGACACAGATACGCAGTATTTT

len: 15
j_gene: TRBJ2-6
abundance: .
d_gene: .
v_gene: TRBV10-3
CDR3aa: CAISESGSGANVLTF
CDR3nt: TGTGCCATCAGTGAGAGCGGCTCTGGGGCCAACGTCCTGACTTTC

len: 14
j_gene: TRBJ2-1
abundance: once
d_gene: .
v_gene: TRBV9
CDR3aa: CASSVGGSDNEQFF
CDR3nt: TGTGCCAGCAGCGTCGGGGGTTCGGACAATGAGCAGTTCTTC

len: 12
j_gene: TRBJ2-5
abundance: .
d_gene: .
v_gene: TRBV3-1/TRBV3-2
CDR3aa: CASSQESATQYF
CDR3nt: TGTGCCAGCAGCCAAGAAAGCGCGACCCAGTACTTC

len: 15
j_gene: TRBJ2-2
abundance: .
d_gene: .
v_gene: TRBV7-6
CDR3aa: CASSFKGADTGELFF
CDR3nt: TGTGCCAGCAGCTTTAAAGGGGCTGACACCGGGGAGCTGTTTTTT

len: 14
j_gene: TRBJ1-4
abundance: .
d_gene: TRBD1
v_gene: TRBV11-2
CDR3aa: CASQRQGAVEKLFF
CDR3nt: TGTGCCAGTCAGAGACAGGGCGCGGTTGAAAAACTGTTTTTT

len: 14
j_gene: TRBJ2-1
abundance: .
d_gene: TRBD2
v_gene: TRBV6-2/TRBV6-3
CDR3aa: CASSRGTIYNEQFF
CDR3nt: TGTGCCAGCAGCCGCGGGACTATTTACAATGAGCAGTTCTTC

len: 17
j_gene: TRBJ2-7
abundance: .
d_gene: .
v_gene: TRBV9
CDR3aa: CASSPQQGSFGTYEQYF
CDR3nt: TGTGCCAGCAGCCCCCAGCAGGGATCCTTCGGAACCTACGAGCAGTACTTC

len: 15
j_gene: TRBJ1-5
abundance: .
d_gene: .
v_gene: TRBV28
CDR3aa: CASSSGERGNQPQHF
CDR3nt: TGTGCCAGCAGTTCAGGGGAGAGGGGCAATCAGCCCCAGCATTTT